This is a list of T cell receptor beta chains from one sample in a study of beta chain features in type 1 diabetes. This table comes from immunoSEQ multiplex PCR, and its TCRdb copy is limited to in-frame clones, with some not included. This sample yields some 250,000 clones, of which more than 11% are seen a single time; approximately 0.018% belongs to the top ten. Specimen: naive CD4+ T cells from blood. The receptors here all came from a man aged 30-40 years with type 1 diabetes. Each CDR3 is given with its conserved first and last residue. Expanded clones are given a class, and other clones once, few, many or no size at all.

>few|TRBV29-1
CSVEGWTGNNNEQFF
>.|TRBV18
CASSPDPRGTQYF
>few|TRBV5-1
CASSLVAIHYNEQFF
>few|TRBV5-1
CASSLGRQREGQDNEQFF
>few|TRBV29-1
CSVEDAGWGPYEQYF
>few|TRBV27
CASSLSVGLSETQYF
>few|TRBV9
CASSVAHGSYEQYF
>.|TRBV30
CAWSVSGSISYEQYF
>.|TRBV7-2
CASSLGKGTDTQYF
>.|TRBV7-2
CASSTTSGFQETQYF
>.|TRBV29-1
CSVKGETGTGGGQPQHF
>.|TRBV29-1
CSVEAGGGDTQYF
>.|TRBV12-5
CASGLVLGQGALGPAETQYF
>.|TRBV7-9
CASSQEGDQPQHF
>.|TRBV5-1
CASSSEPPDRAGANVLTF
>few|TRBV19
CASSIERTAVEQFF
>.|TRBV6-1
CASSANPRGNEQFF
>.|TRBV5-6
CASSLPTGGIYEQYF
>few|TRBV20-1
CSAKGNEKLFF
>few|TRBV29-1
CSGGREETQYF
>few|TRBV6-5
CASRIGQGWSPLHF
>few|TRBV7-2
CASSFTSGYEQYF
>.|TRBV5-4
CASRTGTSSYNEQFF
>few|TRBV14
CASSRTADTDTQYF
>few|TRBV5-1
CASSLDGTGDNQPQHF
>few|TRBV29-1
CSVERFMNTEAFF
>.|TRBV5-4
CASSARQASTDTQYF
>.|TRBV25-1
CASKTTGVGETQYF
>few|TRBV29-1
CSVVNGASYGYTF
>few|TRBV29-1
CSASSSYNEQFF
>few|TRBV7-6
CASSGGQGAYEQYF
>few|TRBV10-3
CAISTTSSYNEQFF
>few|TRBV7-2
CASSRRDRGDEQFF
>.|TRBV4-2
CASSRVEGNQPQHF
>few|TRBV15
CATSRVSGGEQFF
>few|TRBV4-2
CASSQDLQGASDTQYF
>.|TRBV5-1
CASSLDLANEQFF
>few|TRBV7-7
CASTSRGGLYEQYF
>.|TRBV4-2
CASSSQGYEQFF